One sample yielded the 32 T cell receptor beta chains listed below, sequenced in a study of technical replicates of blood from a handful of donors. TCRdb's copy holds only in-frame clones and misses some; the assay was immunoSEQ multiplex PCR. The sample holds approximately 14,000 clones, roughly 84% seen once. Material for sequencing was PBMCs. Every receptor here comes from a human donor in good health.

The rearrangement joins TRBV2 to TRBJ1-5; unclear D gene. Germline CDR1 is SNHLY and CDR2 is FYNNEI. Trimming removed 7 bases at V and 1 base at J, with 8 bases between. The length of the CDR3 is 13 residues. CDR3 bases: TGTGCCAGCACGAGAATCAGCAATCAGCCCCAGCATTTT. Protein: CASTRISNQPQHF.

This chain's CDR3 is CASSQGTSGNYEQYF. CDR3 sequence (DNA): TGTGCCAGCAGCCAAGGGACTAGCGGGAACTACGAGCAGTACTTC. The V and J genes are TRBV4-2 and TRBJ2-7; 12 nucleotides line up with TRBD2. The CDR3 consists of 15 residues. Germline V CDR1 and CDR2: LGHNA, YNFKEQ. V lost 1 base, J lost 3 bases, and 1 base stayed unmatched.

CDR3 amino acids: CAWSVSGYTQYF. The CDR3 nucleotides read TGTGCCTGGAGTGTATCGGGATATACGCAGTATTTT. The chain employs TRBV30 and TRBJ2-3; D possibly corresponds to TRBD2 (5 bases). CDR1 GTSNPN and CDR2 SVGIG come from the germline V gene (reference sequence). The CDR3 runs to 12 residues. V was shortened by 0 bases and J by 7 bases, with 8 bases between the two germline ends.

The genes are TRBV9 and TRBJ2-7; TRBD2 matches 13 bases. The length of the CDR3 is 15 residues. V trimming: 0 bases; J trimming: 3 bases; junction bases outside the gene matches: 0. Germline CDR1 reads SGDLS; CDR2 reads YYNGEE. CDR3 sequence reads: CASSVGTSGSYEQYF. CDR3 DNA sequence: TGTGCCAGCAGCGTAGGGACTAGCGGGAGCTACGAGCAGTACTTC.

This chain connects TRBV5-6 to TRBJ1-2; TRBD1 matches 8 bases. Per the germline V gene, CDR1 is SGHDT and CDR2 is YYEEEE. Trimming took 4 bases from V and 6 from J; bases not matched to a gene: 5. This CDR3 comprises 13 residues. The CDR3 DNA is TGTGCCAGCAGCACCCAACAGGGGGATGGCTACACCTTC. Translation gives CASSTQQGDGYTF.

The V and J genes are TRBV6-6 and TRBJ2-2; a weak D match, TRBD1 (7 bases). Germline-derived CDR1 and CDR2 are MNHNY and SVGAGI (reference sequence). Trimming pared 7 bases from V and 6 bases from J, leaving 15 bases between. The CDR3 loop spans 14 amino acids. CDR3 DNA: TGTGCCAGCAAGGGGCAGGGGGAGGCCGGGGAGCTGTTTTTT. This codes for CASKGQGEAGELFF.

The V call is TRBV5-1, the J call TRBJ2-1; D is unresolved. This CDR3 has 16 amino acids. CDR1 is SGHRS, CDR2 YFSETQ, per germline. The V end lost 0 bases, the J end lost 0 bases, and 10 bases lay between the germline ends. CDR3 region: CASSLVWANSYNEQFF. In nucleotides, the CDR3 is TGCGCCAGCAGCTTGGTATGGGCAAACTCCTACAATGAGCAGTTCTTC.

The chain combines TRBV9 with TRBJ2-1, with D possibly being TRBD2 (6 bases). Per germline, CDR1 SGDLS and CDR2 YYNGEE. V was pared by 3 bases and J by 15 bases, with 22 bases between. There are 14 residues in the CDR3. The CDR3 reads CASSAGTSYLPPFF. The DNA for the CDR3 is TGTGCCAGCAGCGCGGGAACTAGCTACCTCCCACCGTTCTTC.

This clone has just a few counts. The V and J genes are TRBV2 and TRBJ2-2; D perhaps matches TRBD1 (6 bases). CDR3 length: 12 residues. The germline V gene encodes CDR1 SNHLY and CDR2 FYNNEI. V lost 8 bases and J 8 bases, leaving 12 bases between the germline ends. The CDR3 loop is CASRVDRGELFF. In nucleotides, the CDR3 is TGTGCCAGCCGCGTCGACAGGGGGGAGCTGTTTTTT.

The chain has TRBV30 and TRBJ1-3; D is possibly TRBD1 (6 bases). The CDR3 is 12 amino acids. V lost 0 bases to trimming and J lost 7 bases, with 7 bases between them. Germline V gives CDR1 GTSNPN, CDR2 SVGIG (reference sequence). As DNA, the CDR3 is TGTGCCTGGAGTGTGGGGGCGAACACCATATATTTT. Residues: CAWSVGANTIYF.

V usage is TRBV28 and J usage is TRBJ1-4, with D unclear. Deletions cut 7 bases from V and 2 bases from J, with 11 bases between. Looked up from germline, CDR1 is MDHEN and CDR2 is SYDVKM. The CDR3 spans 14 residues. The CDR3 DNA is TGTGCCAGCACTCCGGGAGCGACTAATGAAAAACTGTTTTTT. Protein sequence: CASTPGATNEKLFF.

The genes are TRBV10-1 and TRBJ2-4; 9 nucleotides agree with TRBD1. In germline, CDR1 is WNHNN, CDR2 SYGVQD (reference sequence). J was trimmed by 0 bases and V by 3 bases; bases with no gene match: 6. The CDR3 contains 17 residues. The CDR3: CASSDPGTGKAKNIQYF. CDR3 DNA: TGCGCCAGCAGTGATCCCGGGACAGGGAAAGCCAAAAACATTCAGTACTTC.

The genes are TRBV5-1 and TRBJ2-5, with TRBD2 as a possible D gene (5 bases). Trimming shortened V by 2 bases and J by 2 bases, and 7 bases separated the two germline ends. Germline V gene lookup returns CDR1 SGHRS and CDR2 YFSETQ. The CDR3 is made up of 13 amino acids. CDR3 nucleotides: TGCGCCAGCAGCTTAAGCGGACAAGAGACCCAGTACTTC. It translates to CASSLSGQETQYF.

The chain couples TRBV4-2 to TRBJ1-5, with TRBD1 as a possible D gene (5 bases). With 0 bases removed from V and 4 bases from J, the gap between germline ends came to 7 bases. CDR3 length: 14 amino acids. The germline V gene has CDR1 LGHNA and CDR2 YNFKEQ. The CDR3 DNA is TGTGCCAGCAGCCAAGACCAGGGTAATCAGCCCCAGCATTTT. It specifies CASSQDQGNQPQHF.

The V and J genes are TRBV6-1 and TRBJ1-2; 7 positions agree with TRBD1. The ends lost 3 bases at V and 1 base at J; junction bases unmatched: 5. Germline CDR1 is MNHNS and CDR2 is SASEGT. The CDR3 is made up of 15 amino acids. CDR3 bases: TGTGCCAGCAGTGAGCCGGGGACAGTTAACTATGGCTACACCTTC. It codes for CASSEPGTVNYGYTF.

J is TRBJ1-5 and V is TRBV5-1; D remains unclear. The CDR3 totals 15 residues. Germline lookup yields CDR1 SGHRS and CDR2 YFSETQ. Between the trimmed V and J ends, which lost 3 bases and 6 bases, there was a span of 16 bases. CDR3 amino acids: CASSSDGQATQPQHF. The CDR3 nucleotides read TGCGCCAGCAGCTCCGATGGCCAGGCCACTCAGCCCCAGCATTTT.

This chain connects TRBV11-2 to TRBJ2-1; possible D gene TRBD2, 7 bases. The CDR3 sequence is 16 residues long. Germline loops: CDR1 SGHAT, CDR2 FQNNGV. Trimming left V 7 bases short and J 1 base short, with 17 bases between. CDR3 bases: TGTGCCAGCAAGGGGGTGCGGGAGATATCCTACAATGAGCAGTTCTTC. Amino acid sequence: CASKGVREISYNEQFF.

This rearrangement joins TRBV28 to TRBJ1-5; 8 bases agree with TRBD1. CDR1 and CDR2 from the germline V gene are MDHEN and SYDVKM. With 2 bases clipped from V and 5 bases from J, the junction kept 5 bases outside the gene matches. The CDR3 covers 15 residues. The DNA of the CDR3 is TGTGCCAGCAGTTTAGGACAGGGTTCCTATCAGCCCCAGCATTTT. Translated, it gives CASSLGQGSYQPQHF.

V usage is TRBV4-1 and J usage is TRBJ2-7; TRBD1 agrees at 9 bases. Germline-derived CDR1 and CDR2 are MGHRA and YSYEKL. This CDR3 contains 14 residues. V dropped 1 base and J dropped 3; count of bases not matched to a gene: 1. The CDR3 DNA is TGCGCCAGCAGCCAAGGGGACAGGGACTACGAGCAGTACTTC. Translation gives CASSQGDRDYEQYF.

The chain has TRBV19 and TRBJ2-7, with 10 nucleotides matching TRBD2. Losses at the gene ends were 3 bases for V and 6 bases for J; bases not matched to a gene: 8. Germline assignment: CDR1 LNHDA and CDR2 SQIVND (reference sequence). The CDR3 is made up of 15 amino acids. In DNA form, the CDR3 reads TGTGCCAGTAGTATGGTAGCGGGAGGCCAGCGCGAGCAGTACTTC. The encoded protein is CASSMVAGGQREQYF.

This rearrangement joins TRBV19 to TRBJ1-5; 10 bases agree with TRBD1. Losses at the gene ends were 1 base for V and 7 bases for J; bases not matched to a gene: 10. Germline V lookup: CDR1 LNHDA, CDR2 SQIVND (reference sequence). The CDR3 consists of 17 residues. The CDR3 DNA sequence: TGTGCCAGTAGTATAGGGGGGGGACAGGGGAATTGGCAGCCCCAGCATTTT. Translation gives CASSIGGGQGNWQPQHF.

V and J are TRBV6-6 and TRBJ2-7; 11 positions match TRBD2. The trim removed 5 bases at V and 3 bases at J, leaving 3 bases unmatched. Germline CDR1 MNHNY, CDR2 SVGAGI (reference sequence). The CDR3 contains 14 residues. CDR3 protein: CASSRLAGLYEQYF. CDR3 nucleotides: TGTGCCAGCAGTAGACTAGCGGGGCTCTACGAGCAGTACTTC.

The CDR3 protein is CASSAGTGHTDTQYF. The CDR3 DNA is TGTGCCAGCAGTGCCGGGACAGGGCACACAGATACGCAGTATTTT. The chain uses TRBV6-1 and TRBJ2-3; the match to TRBD1 covers 9 bases. The CDR3 runs to 15 residues. The trim removed 4 bases at V and 2 bases at J, leaving 4 bases unmatched. Germline CDR1 and CDR2: MNHNS and SASEGT.

This clone was found once. The chain recombines TRBV10-3 with TRBJ2-1; TRBD2 agrees at 11 bases. V lost 3 bases to trimming and J lost 10 bases; unmatched junction nucleotides: 14. The CDR3 is made up of 17 amino acids. Germline CDR1 is ENHRY and CDR2 is SYGVKD. The CDR3 loop is CAISDLAGGRGVGEQFF. DNA for the CDR3: TGTGCCATCAGTGACCTAGCGGGAGGAAGGGGAGTCGGCGAGCAGTTCTTC.

The chain carries TRBV13 and TRBJ2-7; weak D call: TRBD2 (6 bases). V lost 2 bases, J lost 1 base, and 9 bases lay in between. CDR1 and CDR2 (germline): PRHDT, FYEKMQ (reference sequence). There are 14 residues in the CDR3. The CDR3 nucleotides are TGTGCCAGCAGCTTACCGGGACTGTCCTACGAGCAGTACTTC. This translates into CASSLPGLSYEQYF. Looking up the rest from reference TRBV13 and TRBJ2-7 gives the full variable domain: AAGVIQSPRHLIKEKRETATLKCYPIPRHDTVYWYQQGPGQDPQFLISFYEKMQSDKGSIPDRFSAQQFSDYHSELNMSSLELGDSALYFCASSLPGLSYEQYFGPGTRLTVT.

V usage is TRBV20-1 and J usage is TRBJ1-4, with D unclear. The germline V gene encodes CDR1 DFQATT and CDR2 SNEGSKA (reference sequence). The CDR3 totals 11 residues. V lost 4 bases, J lost 11 bases, and 11 bases lay in between. The DNA of the CDR3 is TGCAGTGCTATGATGCGGGAGAAACTGTTTTTT. This translates into CSAMMREKLFF.

The CDR3 region has the DNA TGTGCCAGCAATAAGGGGGACATGAACACTGAAGCTTTCTTT. It yields the protein CASNKGDMNTEAFF. The genes are TRBV25-1 and TRBJ1-1, with D possibly being TRBD1 (6 bases). The CDR3 sequence is 14 residues long. Trimming left V 7 bases short and J 0 bases short, with 12 bases between. Germline CDR1 reads MGHDK; CDR2 reads SYGVNS.

V usage is TRBV19 and J usage is TRBJ2-7, with 9 bases that match TRBD1. CDR1 LNHDA and CDR2 SQIVND come from the germline V gene (reference sequence). This CDR3 contains 15 residues. V dropped 9 bases and J dropped 2; count of bases not matched to a gene: 11. The CDR3 loop is CASTDGGQGAYEQYF. CDR3 in DNA: TGTGCCAGCACAGATGGGGGACAGGGAGCCTACGAGCAGTACTTC.

This clone has only one observation. The gene calls are TRBV6-1 and TRBJ1-5, with a weak D call TRBD1 (5 bases). Per germline, CDR1 MNHNS and CDR2 SASEGT. The CDR3 consists of 15 residues. V dropped 1 base and J dropped 4 bases, with 11 bases sitting between them. CDR3 nucleotide sequence: TGTGCCAGCAGTGAAGAGGTAGGGGAAAATCAGCCCCAGCATTTT. It encodes CASSEEVGENQPQHF.

This chain joins TRBV6-5 and TRBJ1-1; TRBD1 is a possible D gene (5 bases). Germline lookup yields CDR1 MNHEY and CDR2 SVGAGI. The V gene lost 4 bases and the J gene lost 4 bases, with 10 bases spanning the gap. The CDR3 covers 13 residues. The CDR3 is CASSSRGGTEAFF. CDR3 nucleotides: TGTGCCAGCAGTTCGAGGGGAGGCACTGAAGCTTTCTTT.

J is TRBJ1-5 and V is TRBV4-1; TRBD1 is a possible D gene (5 bases). The CDR3 extends over 16 amino acids. Deletions cut 0 bases from V and 3 bases from J, with 12 bases between. Germline V gene lookup returns CDR1 MGHRA and CDR2 YSYEKL. CDR3 in DNA: TGCGCCAGCAGCCAAGAACGGGGGGTCAACAATCAGCCCCAGCATTTT. Its translation is CASSQERGVNNQPQHF.

The rearrangement links TRBV5-6 to TRBJ2-7; the D gene is possibly TRBD2 (6 bases). This CDR3 comprises 14 residues. Looked up from germline, CDR1 is SGHDT and CDR2 is YYEEEE. V gave up 0 bases and J gave up 3 bases, with 10 bases separating them. CDR3 amino acids: CASSLGGTFYEQYF. CDR3 DNA sequence: TGTGCCAGCAGCTTGGGGGGGACTTTCTACGAGCAGTACTTC.